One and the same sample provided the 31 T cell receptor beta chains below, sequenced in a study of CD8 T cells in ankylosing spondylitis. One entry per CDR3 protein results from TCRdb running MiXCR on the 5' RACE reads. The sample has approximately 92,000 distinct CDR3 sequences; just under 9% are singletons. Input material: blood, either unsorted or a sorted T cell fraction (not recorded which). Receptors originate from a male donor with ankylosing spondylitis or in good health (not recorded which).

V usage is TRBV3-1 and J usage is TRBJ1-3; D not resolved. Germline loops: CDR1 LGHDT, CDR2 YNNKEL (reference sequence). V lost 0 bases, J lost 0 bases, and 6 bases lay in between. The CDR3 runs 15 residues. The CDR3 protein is CASSQDLDSGNTIYF. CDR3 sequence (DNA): TGTGCCAGCAGCCAAGACTTGGACTCTGGAAACACCATATATTTT.

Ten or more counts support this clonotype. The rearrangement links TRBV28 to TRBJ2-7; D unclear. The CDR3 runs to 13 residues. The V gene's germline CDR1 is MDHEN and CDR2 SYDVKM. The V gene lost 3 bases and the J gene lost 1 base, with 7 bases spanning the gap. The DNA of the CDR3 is TGTGCCAGCAGTTTTCCTAATTCCTACGAGCAGTACTTC. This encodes CASSFPNSYEQYF.

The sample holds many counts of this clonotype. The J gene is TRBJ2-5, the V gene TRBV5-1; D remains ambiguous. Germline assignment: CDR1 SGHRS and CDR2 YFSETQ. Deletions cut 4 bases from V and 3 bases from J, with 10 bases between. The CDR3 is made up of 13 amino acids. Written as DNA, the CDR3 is TGCGCCAGCAGCCTGCATTACGAAGAGACCCAGTACTTC. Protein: CASSLHYEETQYF.

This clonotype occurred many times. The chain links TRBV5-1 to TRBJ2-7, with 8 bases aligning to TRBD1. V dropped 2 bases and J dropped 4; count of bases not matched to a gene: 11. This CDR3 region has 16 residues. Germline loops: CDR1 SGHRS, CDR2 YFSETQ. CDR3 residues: CASSFGEPGTGYEQYF. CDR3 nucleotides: TGCGCCAGCAGCTTTGGGGAACCAGGGACAGGATACGAGCAGTACTTC. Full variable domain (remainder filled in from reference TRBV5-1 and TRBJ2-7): KAGVTQTPRYLIKTRGQQVTLSCSPISGHRSVSWYQQTPGQGLQFLFEYFSETQRNKGNFPGRFSGRQFSNSRSEMNVSTLELGDSALYLCASSFGEPGTGYEQYFGPGTRLTVT.

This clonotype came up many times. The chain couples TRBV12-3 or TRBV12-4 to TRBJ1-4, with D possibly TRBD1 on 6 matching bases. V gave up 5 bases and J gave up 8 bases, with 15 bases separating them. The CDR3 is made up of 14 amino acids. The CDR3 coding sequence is TGTGCCAGCAGTCCGCAGCAGGGGAAGGAAAAACTGTTTTTT. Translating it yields CASSPQQGKEKLFF.

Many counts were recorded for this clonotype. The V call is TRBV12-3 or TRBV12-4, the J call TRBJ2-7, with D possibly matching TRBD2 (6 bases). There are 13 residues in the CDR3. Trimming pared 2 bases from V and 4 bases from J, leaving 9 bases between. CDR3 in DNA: TGTGCCAGCAGTTTACTAGCGAATTACGAGCAGTACTTC. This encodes CASSLLANYEQYF.

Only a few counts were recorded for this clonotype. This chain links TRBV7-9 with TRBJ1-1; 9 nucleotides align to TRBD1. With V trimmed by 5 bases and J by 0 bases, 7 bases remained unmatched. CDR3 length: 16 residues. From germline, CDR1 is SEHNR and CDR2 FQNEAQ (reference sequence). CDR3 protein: CASSLRTGDVNTEAFF. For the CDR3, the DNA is TGTGCCAGCAGCCTACGGACAGGGGACGTGAACACTGAAGCTTTCTTT. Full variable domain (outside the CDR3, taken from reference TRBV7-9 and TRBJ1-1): DTGVSQNPRHKITKRGQNVTFRCDPISEHNRLYWYRQTLGQGPEFLTYFQNEAQLEKSRLLSDRFSAERPKGSFSTLEIQRTEQGDSAMYLCASSLRTGDVNTEAFFGQGTRLTVV.

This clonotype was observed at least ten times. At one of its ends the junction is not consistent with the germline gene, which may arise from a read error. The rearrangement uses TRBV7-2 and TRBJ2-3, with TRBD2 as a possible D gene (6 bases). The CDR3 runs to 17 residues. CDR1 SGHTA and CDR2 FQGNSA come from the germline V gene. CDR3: CASSLAWAGPSTDTQYF. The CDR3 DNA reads TGTGCCAGCAGCCTAGCGTGGGCGGGGCCTAGCACAGATACGCAGTATTTT.

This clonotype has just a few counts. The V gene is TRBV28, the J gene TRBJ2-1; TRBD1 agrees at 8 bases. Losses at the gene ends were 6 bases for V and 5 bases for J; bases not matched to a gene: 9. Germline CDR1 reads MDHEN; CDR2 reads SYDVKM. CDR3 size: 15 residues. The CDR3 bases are TGTGCCAGCAGCAGCCCGGGACAGGCTAACAATGAGCAGTTCTTC. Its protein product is CASSSPGQANNEQFF.

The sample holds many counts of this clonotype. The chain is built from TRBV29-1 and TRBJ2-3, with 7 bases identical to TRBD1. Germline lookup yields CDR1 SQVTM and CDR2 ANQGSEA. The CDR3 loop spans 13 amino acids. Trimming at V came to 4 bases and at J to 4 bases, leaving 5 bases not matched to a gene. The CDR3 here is CSVVGTEADTQYF. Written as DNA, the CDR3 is TGCAGCGTTGTGGGGACAGAGGCAGATACGCAGTATTTT.

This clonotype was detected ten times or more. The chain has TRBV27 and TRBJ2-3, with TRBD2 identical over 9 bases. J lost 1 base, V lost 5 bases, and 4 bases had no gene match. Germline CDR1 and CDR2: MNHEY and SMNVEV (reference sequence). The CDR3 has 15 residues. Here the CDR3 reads CASSPRTSGTDTQYF. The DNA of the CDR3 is TGTGCCAGCAGTCCAAGGACTAGCGGCACAGATACGCAGTATTTT.

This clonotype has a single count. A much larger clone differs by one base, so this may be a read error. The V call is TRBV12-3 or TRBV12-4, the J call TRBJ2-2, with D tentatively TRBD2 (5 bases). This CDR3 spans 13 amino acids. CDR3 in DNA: TGTGCCAGCAGTTTCTTGGTGTCCGGGGAGCCGTTTTTT. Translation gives CASSFLVSGEPFF.

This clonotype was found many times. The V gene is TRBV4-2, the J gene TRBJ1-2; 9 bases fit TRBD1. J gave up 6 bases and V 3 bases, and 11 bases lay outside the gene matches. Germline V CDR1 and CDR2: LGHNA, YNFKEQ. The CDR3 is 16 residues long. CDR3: CASSHDPGQGEDGYTF. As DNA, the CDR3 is TGTGCCAGCAGCCATGACCCGGGACAGGGAGAGGATGGCTACACCTTC.

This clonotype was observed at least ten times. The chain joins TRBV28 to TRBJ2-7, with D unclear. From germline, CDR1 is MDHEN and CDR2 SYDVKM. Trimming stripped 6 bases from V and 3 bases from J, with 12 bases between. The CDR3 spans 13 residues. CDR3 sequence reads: CASSQMSGYEQYF. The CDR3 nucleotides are TGTGCCAGCAGCCAGATGTCGGGCTACGAGCAGTACTTC.

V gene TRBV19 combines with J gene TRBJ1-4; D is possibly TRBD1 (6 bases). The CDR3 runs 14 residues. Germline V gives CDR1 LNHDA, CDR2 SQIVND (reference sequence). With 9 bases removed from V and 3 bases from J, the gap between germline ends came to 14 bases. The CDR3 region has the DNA TGTGCCAGCCGAATACAGGGTGCTAATGAAAAACTGTTTTTT. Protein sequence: CASRIQGANEKLFF.

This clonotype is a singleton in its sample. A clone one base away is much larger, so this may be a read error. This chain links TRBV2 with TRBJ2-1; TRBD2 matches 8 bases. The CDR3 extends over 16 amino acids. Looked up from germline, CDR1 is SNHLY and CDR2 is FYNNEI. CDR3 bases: TGTGCCAGCAGATCTCGACTAGCGATGGATTCCAATGGGCAGTTCTTC. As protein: CASRSRLAMDSNGQFF.

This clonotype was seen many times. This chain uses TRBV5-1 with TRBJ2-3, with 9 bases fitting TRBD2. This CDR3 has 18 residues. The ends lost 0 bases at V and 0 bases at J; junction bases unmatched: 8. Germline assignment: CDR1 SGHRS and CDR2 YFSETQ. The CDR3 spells CASSLEPSGTPSTDTQYF. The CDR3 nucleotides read TGCGCCAGCAGCTTGGAACCTAGCGGGACCCCTAGCACAGATACGCAGTATTTT.

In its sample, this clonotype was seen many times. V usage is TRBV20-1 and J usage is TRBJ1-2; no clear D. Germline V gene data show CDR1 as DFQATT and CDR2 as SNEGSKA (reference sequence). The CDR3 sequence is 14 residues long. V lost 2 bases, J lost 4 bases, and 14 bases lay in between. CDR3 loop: CSARLLIVSYGYTF. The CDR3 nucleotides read TGCAGTGCTAGACTTCTCATCGTTAGCTATGGCTACACCTTC.

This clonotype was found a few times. The CDR3 loop is CASSLSLAGGRTDTQYF. DNA for the CDR3: TGTGCCAGCAGCTTGTCGCTAGCGGGGGGGCGCACAGATACGCAGTATTTT. The gene calls are TRBV7-3 and TRBJ2-3, with 12 bases lining up with TRBD2. CDR3 length: 17 amino acids. With V trimmed by 3 bases and J by 1 base, 5 bases remained unmatched. CDR1 is SGHTA, CDR2 FQGTGA, per germline.

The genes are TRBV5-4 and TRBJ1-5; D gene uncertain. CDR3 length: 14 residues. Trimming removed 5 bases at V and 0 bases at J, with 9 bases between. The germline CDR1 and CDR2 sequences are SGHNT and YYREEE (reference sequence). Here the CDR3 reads CASSRAYSNQPQHF. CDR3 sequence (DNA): TGTGCCAGCAGTCGGGCTTATAGCAATCAGCCCCAGCATTTT.

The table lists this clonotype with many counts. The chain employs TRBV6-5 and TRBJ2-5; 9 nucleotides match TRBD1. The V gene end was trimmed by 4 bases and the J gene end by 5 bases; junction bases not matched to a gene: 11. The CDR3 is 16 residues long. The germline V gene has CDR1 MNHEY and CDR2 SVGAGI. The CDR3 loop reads CASSSPSQGARETQYF. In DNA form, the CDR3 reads TGTGCCAGCAGTTCCCCCTCACAGGGGGCTCGGGAGACCCAGTACTTC.

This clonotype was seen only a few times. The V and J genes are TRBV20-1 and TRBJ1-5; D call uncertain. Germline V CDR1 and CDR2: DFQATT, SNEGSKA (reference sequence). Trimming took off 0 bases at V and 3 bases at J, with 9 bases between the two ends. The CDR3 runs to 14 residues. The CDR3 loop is CSARDDGYNQPQHF. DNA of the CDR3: TGCAGTGCTAGAGATGACGGGTACAATCAGCCCCAGCATTTT.

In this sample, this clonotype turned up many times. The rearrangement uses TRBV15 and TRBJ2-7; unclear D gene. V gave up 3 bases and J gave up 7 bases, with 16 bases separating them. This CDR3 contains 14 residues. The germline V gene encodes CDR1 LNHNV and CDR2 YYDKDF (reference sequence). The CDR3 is CATSSRLPNEEQYF. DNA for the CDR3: TGTGCCACCAGCAGCAGGCTGCCAAATGAGGAGCAGTACTTC.

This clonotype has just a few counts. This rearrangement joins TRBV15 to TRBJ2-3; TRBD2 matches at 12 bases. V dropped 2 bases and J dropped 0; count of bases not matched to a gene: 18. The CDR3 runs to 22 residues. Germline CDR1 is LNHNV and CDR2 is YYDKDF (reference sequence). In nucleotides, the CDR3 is TGTGCCACCAGCAGAAGGCTAGCGGGGGGGCCGGGAGATTCCACTAGCACAGATACGCAGTATTTT. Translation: CATSRRLAGGPGDSTSTDTQYF.

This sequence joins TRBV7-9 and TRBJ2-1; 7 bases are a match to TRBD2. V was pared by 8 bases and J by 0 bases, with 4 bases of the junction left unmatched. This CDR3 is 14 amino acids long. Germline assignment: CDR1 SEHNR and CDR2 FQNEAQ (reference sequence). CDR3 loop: CASRSSGSYNEQFF. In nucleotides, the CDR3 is TGTGCCAGCCGGTCTAGCGGCTCCTACAATGAGCAGTTCTTC.

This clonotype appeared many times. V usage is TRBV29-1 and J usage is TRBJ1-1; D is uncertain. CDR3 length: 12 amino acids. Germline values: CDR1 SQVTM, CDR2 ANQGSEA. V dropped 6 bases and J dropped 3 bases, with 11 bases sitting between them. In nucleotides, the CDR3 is TGCAGCGTGCCAGGTTTGGACACTGAAGCTTTCTTT. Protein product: CSVPGLDTEAFF.

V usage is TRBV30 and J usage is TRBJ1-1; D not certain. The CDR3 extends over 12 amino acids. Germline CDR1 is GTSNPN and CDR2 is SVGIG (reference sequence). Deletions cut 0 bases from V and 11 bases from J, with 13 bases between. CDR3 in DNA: TGTGCCTGGAGTGTCACGGGCTGGATGGCTTTCTTT. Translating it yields CAWSVTGWMAFF.

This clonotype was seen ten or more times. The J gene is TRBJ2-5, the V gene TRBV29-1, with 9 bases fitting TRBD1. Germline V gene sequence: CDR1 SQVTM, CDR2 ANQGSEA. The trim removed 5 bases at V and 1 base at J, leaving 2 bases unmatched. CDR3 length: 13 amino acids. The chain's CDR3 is CSVRDRVQETQYF. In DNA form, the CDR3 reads TGCAGCGTTCGGGACAGGGTCCAAGAGACCCAGTACTTC.

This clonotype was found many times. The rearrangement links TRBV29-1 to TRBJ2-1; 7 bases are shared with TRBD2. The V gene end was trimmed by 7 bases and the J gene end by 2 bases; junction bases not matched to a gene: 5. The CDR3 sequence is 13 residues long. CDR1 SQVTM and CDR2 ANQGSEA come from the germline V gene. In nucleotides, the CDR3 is TGCAGCGAGCGGGGCCCCACCTACAATGAGCAGTTCTTC. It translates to CSERGPTYNEQFF.

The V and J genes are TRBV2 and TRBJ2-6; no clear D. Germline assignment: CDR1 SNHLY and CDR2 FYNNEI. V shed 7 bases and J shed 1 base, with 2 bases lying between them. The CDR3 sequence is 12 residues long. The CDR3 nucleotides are TGTGCCAGCAAATCTGGGGCCAACGTCCTGACTTTC. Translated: CASKSGANVLTF.

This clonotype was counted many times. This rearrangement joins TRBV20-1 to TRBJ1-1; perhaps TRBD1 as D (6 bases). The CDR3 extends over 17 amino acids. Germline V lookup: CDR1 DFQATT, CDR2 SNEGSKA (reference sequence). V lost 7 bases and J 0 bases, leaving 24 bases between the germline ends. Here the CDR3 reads CSGNRPGQEVVNTEAFF. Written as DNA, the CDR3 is TGCAGTGGAAACCGACCGGGACAAGAAGTAGTGAACACTGAAGCTTTCTTT.